Below, one TCR beta chain is given with its context. The data derive from a study of glioma-infiltrating T cells after dendritic cell vaccination. Repertoires were generated with immunoSEQ multiplex PCR, while TCRdb's copy carries only in-frame clones and drops some. The profile shows about 21,000 clones, 70% to 80% of them singletons. Germline V CDR1 and CDR2: SGHAT, FQNNGV. CDR3 size: 13 residues. V shed 5 bases, J shed 2 bases, and the junction held 2 bases outside the gene matches. The V and J genes are TRBV11-2 and TRBJ2-5, with 7 bases that match TRBD1. Here the sequenced sample was blood, taken before dendritic cell vaccination. This receptor was obtained from a human donor with glioblastoma. This chain's CDR3 is CASSVGQQETQYF. The CDR3 bases are TGTGCCAGCAGCGTGGGACAGCAAGAGACCCAGTACTTC. The full variable domain, completed using reference TRBV11-2 and TRBJ2-5, is EAGVAQSPRYKIIEKRQSVAFWCNPISGHATLYWYQQILGQGPKLLIQFQNNGVVDDSQLPKDRFSAERLKGVDSTLKIQPAKLEDSAVYLCASSVGQQETQYFGPGTRLLVL.